This is a list of T cell receptor beta chains from one sample in a study of blood T cell repertoires in COVID-19. Assay: immunoSEQ multiplex PCR; the TCRdb copy retains only in-frame clones and omits some. The profile covers 110,000 to 150,000 clones, with about 84% appearing a single time and roughly 9% taken by the ten largest. Sequences were obtained from peripheral blood. Receptors were obtained from a woman aged 80 or older in a cohort sampled during active or convalescent COVID-19. The conserved cysteine and the conserved F or W are not part of the CDR3 here.

V: TRBV4-2
CDR3: ASSPSGTGGSGGYT

V: TRBV19
CDR3: ASSQAPLQAQY

V: TRBV5-4
CDR3: ASSSGLAGDTQY

V: TRBV5-6
CDR3: ASSLVGARFSPLH

V: TRBV28
CDR3: ASMPGTFQDTQY

V: TRBV11-2
CDR3: ASSLDPRVRQESTDTQY

V: TRBV14
CDR3: ASSQGSLTKEKLF

V: TRBV18
CDR3: ASSPRASGVGNEQF

V: TRBV28
CDR3: ASSLFQGYGYT

V: TRBV6-5
CDR3: ASTPPSSYEQY

V: TRBV14
CDR3: ASGQGPNTEAF

V: TRBV10-3
CDR3: AISETGQGAGQPQH

V: TRBV6-5
CDR3: ASRYGTAHEQF

V: TRBV21-1
CDR3: ASSWEQGWLPTTQY

V: TRBV5-1
CDR3: ASSLARGYQETQY

V: TRBV5-1
CDR3: ASSYTGNEQF

V: TRBV28
CDR3: ASSFGQGEAF

V: TRBV6-5
CDR3: ASSRTRQSYEQY

V: TRBV7-8
CDR3: ASSPGWGETQY

V: TRBV7-9
CDR3: ASSFGSGGETQY

V: TRBV7-3
CDR3: ASSLSLGADTQY

V: TRBV3-1/TRBV3-2
CDR3: ASSQDLGAATINYGYT

V: TRBV19
CDR3: ASSIKGVTYNSPLH

V: TRBV28
CDR3: ASSSFTGTSGGTDTQY